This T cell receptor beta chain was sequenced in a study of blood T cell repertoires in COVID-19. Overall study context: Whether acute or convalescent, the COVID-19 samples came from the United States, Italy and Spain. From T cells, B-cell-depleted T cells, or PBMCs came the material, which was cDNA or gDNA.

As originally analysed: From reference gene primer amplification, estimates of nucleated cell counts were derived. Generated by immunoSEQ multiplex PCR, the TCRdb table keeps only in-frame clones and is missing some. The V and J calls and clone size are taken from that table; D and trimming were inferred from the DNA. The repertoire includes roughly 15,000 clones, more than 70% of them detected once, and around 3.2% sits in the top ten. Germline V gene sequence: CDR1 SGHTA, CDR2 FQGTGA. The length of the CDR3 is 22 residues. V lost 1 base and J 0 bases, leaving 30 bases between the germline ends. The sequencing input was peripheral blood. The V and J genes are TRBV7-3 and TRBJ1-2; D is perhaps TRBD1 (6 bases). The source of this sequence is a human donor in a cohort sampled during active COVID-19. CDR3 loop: CASSLMSLGDAGAGTANYGYTF. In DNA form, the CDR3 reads TGTGCCAGCAGCTTAATGTCTCTAGGGGACGCGGGGGCGGGAACAGCTAACTATGGCTACACCTTC.